The 16 T cell receptor beta chains listed next were all sequenced from one sample in a study of early T cells in non-severe SARS-CoV-2 infection. TCRdb passed the 5' RACE reads through MiXCR, listing each CDR3 protein once. Of approximately 28,000 distinct CDR3 sequences detected, approximately 6.4% appear once; the ten largest clones hold under 40%. The sequences come from whole blood, collected at baseline. Receptors originate from an adult who was a healthcare worker with PCR-confirmed SARS-CoV-2 infection or an uninfected control (not recorded which).

This clonotype was seen a few times. The V and J genes are TRBV18 and TRBJ2-7, with D tentatively TRBD1 (5 bases). From germline, CDR1 is KGHSH and CDR2 LQKENI. V gave up 3 bases and J gave up 6 bases, with 12 bases separating them. The CDR3 spans 13 residues. The CDR3 DNA follows: TGTGCCAGCTCACCGCAGGGTGAAGGCGAGCAGTACTTC. Translating it yields CASSPQGEGEQYF. The full variable domain, with the rest looked up from reference TRBV18 and TRBJ2-7, is NAGVMQNPRHLVRRRGQEARLRCSPMKGHSHVYWYRQLPEEGLKFMVYLQKENIIDESGMPKERFSAEFPKEGPSILRIQQVVRGDSAAYFCASSPQGEGEQYFGPGTRLTVT.

This clonotype has only a few counts. The chain carries TRBV10-3 and TRBJ2-1; 13 bases match TRBD2. CDR1 and CDR2 from the germline V gene are ENHRY and SYGVKD. The CDR3 length is 16 residues. The ends lost 6 bases at V and 7 bases at J; junction bases unmatched: 9. The CDR3 here is CAISTSGGAGGNEQFF. The CDR3 DNA reads as TGTGCCATCAGCACTAGCGGGGGGGCCGGAGGGAATGAGCAGTTCTTC.

The table lists this clonotype with many counts. This sequence joins TRBV28 and TRBJ2-6; no definite D call. This CDR3 has 14 residues. V lost 5 bases, J lost 3 bases, and 8 bases lay in between. Germline CDR1 and CDR2: MDHEN and SYDVKM. The CDR3 nucleotides are TGTGCCAGCAGTACCCTACATGGGGCCAACGTCCTGACTTTC. Protein sequence: CASSTLHGANVLTF.

The CDR3 reads CASSLPHLGRQYF. CDR3 bases: TGTGCCAGCAGTTTACCACACCTCGGAAGGCAGTACTTC. The V gene is TRBV12-3 or TRBV12-4, the J gene TRBJ2-7; D is unclear. CDR3 length: 13 residues. V lost 2 bases and J 9 bases, leaving 14 bases between the germline ends.

This clonotype was counted at least ten times. CDR3 coding DNA: TGTGCCAGCAGCTTAGATCGTACAGCGCCCTATTTCTACGAGCAGTACTTC. It codes for CASSLDRTAPYFYEQYF. The rearrangement uses TRBV11-3 and TRBJ2-7, with D unclear. Deletions cut 0 bases from V and 3 bases from J, with 18 bases between. CDR1 is SGHNT, CDR2 YENEEA, per germline. The CDR3 runs 17 residues.

The table lists this clonotype with many counts. J is TRBJ2-1 and V is TRBV7-8; weak D call: TRBD1 (5 bases). The CDR3 contains 15 residues. V was trimmed by 1 base and J by 4 bases, leaving 11 bases between them. CDR1 is SGHVS, CDR2 FQNEAQ, per germline. Written as DNA, the CDR3 is TGTGCCAGCAGCTTAGGCAGGGCATTTTACAATGAGCAGTTCTTC. It encodes CASSLGRAFYNEQFF.

This chain links TRBV9 with TRBJ1-4, with 9 bases aligning to TRBD1. CDR1 is SGDLS, CDR2 YYNGEE, per germline. This CDR3 region has 19 residues. V trimming: 2 bases; J trimming: 0 bases; junction bases outside the gene matches: 11. The DNA for the CDR3 is TGTGCCAGCAGCGTTACAGGGGGCAACTTTGTTTCAACTAATGAAAAACTGTTTTTT. Encoded protein: CASSVTGGNFVSTNEKLFF.

The chain combines TRBV11-2 with TRBJ2-1; D ambiguous. The V and J ends lost 1 base and 8 bases respectively, with 18 bases between them. Germline assignment: CDR1 SGHAT and CDR2 FQNNGV. CDR3 size: 16 residues. CDR3 coding DNA: TGTGCCAGCAGCTTAGGTAGCTTTAGCAGTGTAGATGAGCAGTTCTTC. Its translation: CASSLGSFSSVDEQFF.

This clonotype was recorded at least ten times. This chain links TRBV5-6 with TRBJ2-7, with 12 bases lining up with TRBD2. V trimming: 4 bases; J trimming: 0 bases; junction bases outside the gene matches: 17. Germline assignment: CDR1 SGHDT and CDR2 YYEEEE. CDR3 size: 20 residues. The CDR3 reads CASSIFPRLAGATLSYEQYF. The CDR3 DNA is TGTGCCAGCAGCATATTCCCAAGACTAGCGGGGGCTACCCTCTCCTACGAGCAGTACTTC.

This clonotype was recorded at least ten times. The chain couples TRBV6-6 to TRBJ1-4; D ambiguous. V was pared by 2 bases and J by 8 bases, with 9 bases between. CDR1 is MNHNY, CDR2 SVGAGI, per germline (reference sequence). The CDR3 spans 13 residues. CDR3 bases: TGTGCCAGCAGTTACGGATTGGGCGAAAAACTGTTTTTT. It yields the protein CASSYGLGEKLFF.

This clonotype was observed a handful of times. The chain carries TRBV28 and TRBJ2-7, with a weak D call TRBD2 (5 bases). Germline V CDR1 and CDR2: MDHEN, SYDVKM. This CDR3 spans 15 amino acids. Trimming left V 3 bases short and J 6 bases short, with 18 bases between. CDR3 nucleotides: TGTGCCAGCAGTTTGGTTCAGGACTTTTATGGCGAGCAGTACTTC. This gives the protein CASSLVQDFYGEQYF.

This clonotype was seen only a few times. In DNA form, the CDR3 reads TGTGCCAGCAGCCCCGGAATCTCTGGGGCCAACGTCCTGACTTTC. Translated: CASSPGISGANVLTF. The V gene is TRBV7-9, the J gene TRBJ2-6; D gene uncertain. CDR3 length equals 15 residues. Trimming removed 5 bases at V and 0 bases at J, with 8 bases between. CDR1 is SEHNR, CDR2 FQNEAQ, per germline (reference sequence).

This clonotype was detected many times. The rearrangement links TRBV12-2 to TRBJ1-2; the tabulated D call, TRBD1, remains unverified against the DNA. TRBV12-2 is flagged as a pseudogene. The CDR3 is 14 amino acids. CDR3 in amino acids: CASRSGTGNYGYTF. In DNA, the CDR3 is TGTGCAAGTCGCTCCGGGACCGGGAACTATGGCTACACCTTC.

This clonotype was seen a few times. The chain recombines TRBV9 with TRBJ1-4; D might be TRBD1 (6 bases). Trimming took off 4 bases at V and 10 bases at J, with 11 bases between the two ends. This CDR3 comprises 12 residues. Germline V gene lookup returns CDR1 SGDLS and CDR2 YYNGEE. Here the CDR3 DNA reads TGTGCCAGCAGCCGGGACAACGGAAAACTGTTTTTT. This encodes CASSRDNGKLFF.

In this sample, this clonotype turned up many times. J is TRBJ2-6 and V is TRBV6-6; 9 nucleotides align to TRBD1. CDR1 and CDR2 from the germline V gene are MNHNY and SVGAGI (reference sequence). Trimming took 6 bases from V and 3 from J; bases not matched to a gene: 12. CDR3 length: 18 amino acids. The CDR3 here is CASRNRQGVLLGANVLTF. CDR3 DNA: TGTGCCAGCAGAAACCGACAGGGGGTACTTCTTGGGGCCAACGTCCTGACTTTC.

There are many counts of this clonotype. The V call is TRBV7-3, the J call TRBJ2-2; TRBD1 or TRBD2 may be the D gene (5 bases each). Germline CDR1 is SGHTA and CDR2 is FQGTGA. V was cut by 4 bases and J by 2 bases, with 11 bases left in between. CDR3 length equals 15 residues. The CDR3 region is CASSSRDGNTGELFF. In DNA, the CDR3 is TGTGCCAGCAGCTCCCGGGACGGAAACACCGGGGAGCTGTTTTTT.